These 7 T cell receptor beta chains share one sample of origin, sequenced in a study of shared clonotypes between healthy human individuals. Repertoires were generated with immunoSEQ multiplex PCR, while TCRdb's copy carries only in-frame clones and drops some. The data show around 200,000 clones, approximately 62% seen once. Sequenced material: memory CD4+ T cells sorted from blood. Documented subset: CD45RA-negative fraction. These TCRs come from a man between 25 and 39 years old in good health.

The V gene is TRBV29-1, the J gene TRBJ2-7, with 8 positions matching TRBD1. CDR3 size: 13 residues. V dropped 6 bases and J dropped 3; count of bases not matched to a gene: 7. The V gene's germline CDR1 is SQVTM and CDR2 ANQGSEA. The CDR3 DNA reads TGCAGCGTAGAGACAGGGGTTGTCTACGAGCAGTACTTC. Residues: CSVETGVVYEQYF.

This clone was seen more than once but under ten times. The V and J genes are TRBV18 and TRBJ1-1; the D gene is possibly TRBD1 (5 bases). The CDR3 is 15 residues long. CDR1 and CDR2 from the germline V gene are KGHSH and LQKENI. Between the trimmed V and J ends, which lost 4 bases and 1 base, there was a span of 13 bases. CDR3 loop: CASSRGQGPNTEAFF. CDR3 coding DNA: TGTGCCAGCTCACGTGGGCAGGGTCCGAACACTGAAGCTTTCTTT.

The rearrangement links TRBV27 to TRBJ2-3; no clear D. CDR1 is MNHEY, CDR2 SMNVEV, per germline (reference sequence). With 2 bases removed from V and 6 bases from J, the gap between germline ends came to 6 bases. The CDR3 runs 12 residues. The CDR3 loop is CASSLNGDTQYF. CDR3 DNA: TGTGCCAGCAGTTTAAATGGGGATACGCAGTATTTT.

This clone was seen a handful of times. The chain uses TRBV19 and TRBJ2-2, with a possible D match to TRBD1 (6 bases). There are 14 residues in the CDR3. The V end was cut by 9 bases, the J end by 0 bases, with 11 bases between. CDR1 is LNHDA and CDR2 is SQIVND in the germline V gene (reference sequence). CDR3 protein: CASRDTSNTGELFF. DNA for the CDR3: TGTGCCAGCCGGGACACCTCGAACACCGGGGAGCTGTTTTTT.

The sample holds a few counts of this clone. The V and J genes are TRBV27 and TRBJ2-3, with D hard to call. V was shortened by 3 bases and J by 8 bases, with 9 bases between the two germline ends. This CDR3 is 12 amino acids long. In germline, CDR1 is MNHEY, CDR2 SMNVEV (reference sequence). CDR3 region: CASSFSRSTQYF. The CDR3, as DNA: TGTGCCAGCAGTTTCTCCCGGTCTACGCAGTATTTT.

This clone appeared a few times. The chain carries TRBV18 and TRBJ2-3; D is unclear. The CDR3 extends over 15 amino acids. Germline CDR1 is KGHSH and CDR2 is LQKENI. Trimming removed 4 bases at V and 1 base at J, with 12 bases between. The CDR3 DNA sequence: TGTGCCAGCTCACAACTGGGCCACGGCACAGATACGCAGTATTTT. Amino acid sequence: CASSQLGHGTDTQYF.

This rearrangement joins TRBV9 to TRBJ1-1; D is uncertain. V was pared by 3 bases and J by 0 bases, with 18 bases between. CDR1 is SGDLS, CDR2 YYNGEE, per germline. The CDR3 runs to 17 residues. The CDR3 loop reads CASSETIGSGLNTEAFF. CDR3 coding DNA: TGTGCCAGCAGCGAAACGATCGGATCCGGGTTGAACACTGAAGCTTTCTTT.